These 27 T cell receptor beta chains were sequenced from one sample in a study of identical twins. TCRdb used MiXCR to reprocess the 5' RACE reads, holding one entry per CDR3 protein. There are 200,000 to 250,000 distinct CDR3 sequences in the sample; about 13% occur only once, and around 4% lies in the top ten. In addition, the sample was reused for a study of yellow fever vaccine responses in identical twins.

Material: memory (CD45RO+) T cells sorted from blood. All receptors derive from a young woman in good health.

The J gene is TRBJ2-7, the V gene TRBV6-1; maybe TRBD1 (6 bases). The germline V gene has CDR1 MNHNS and CDR2 SASEGT. The V end lost 9 bases, the J end lost 3 bases, and 12 bases lay between the germline ends. CDR3 size: 12 residues. CDR3 loop: CASLQGYYEQYF. The CDR3 nucleotides are TGTGCCAGTCTACAGGGATACTACGAGCAGTACTTC.

This clonotype was seen many times. The chain links TRBV28 to TRBJ1-2; D unresolved. Germline loops: CDR1 MDHEN, CDR2 SYDVKM. V was shortened by 3 bases and J by 3 bases, with 8 bases between the two germline ends. The CDR3 runs to 13 residues. CDR3 bases: TGTGCCAGCAGTTTGAGGTTAGACTATGGCTACACCTTC. Translated: CASSLRLDYGYTF.

This clonotype was found a few times. CDR3 nucleotides: TGTGCCAGCAGTAAGATAGCGGGGGTCAAGACCGGGGAGCTGTTTTTT. Its translation is CASSKIAGVKTGELFF. The rearrangement joins TRBV6-1 to TRBJ2-2, with 9 bases lining up with TRBD2. The CDR3 is 16 residues long. The V and J ends lost 5 bases and 5 bases, in that order; junction bases with no gene match: 9. Germline V gene data show CDR1 as MNHNS and CDR2 as SASEGT.

This clonotype has a handful of counts. The gene calls are TRBV20-1 and TRBJ2-7, with 11 bases fitting TRBD2. Per germline, CDR1 DFQATT and CDR2 SNEGSKA (reference sequence). V trimming: 2 bases; J trimming: 5 bases; junction bases outside the gene matches: 11. The length of the CDR3 is 16 residues. CDR3 protein: CSARFLAGGPPDEQYF. CDR3 bases: TGCAGTGCTAGATTTCTAGCGGGAGGCCCCCCGGACGAGCAGTACTTC.

A few counts support this clonotype. The CDR3 protein is CASSYISSGSTDTQYF. In DNA form, the CDR3 reads TGTGCCAGCAGTTACATTTCTAGCGGAAGCACAGATACGCAGTATTTT. The rearrangement joins TRBV6-5 to TRBJ2-3; 7 bases are shared with TRBD2. The V gene's germline CDR1 is MNHEY and CDR2 SVGAGI. This CDR3 spans 16 amino acids. Trimming removed 2 bases from V and 0 bases from J; junction bases left unmatched: 5.

This clonotype was counted many times. V usage is TRBV20-1 and J usage is TRBJ2-3, with unresolved D. The V and J ends lost 6 bases and 2 bases respectively, with 9 bases between them. Looked up from germline, CDR1 is DFQATT and CDR2 is SNEGSKA (reference sequence). The CDR3 spans 12 residues. The CDR3 reads CSAAKPTDTQYF. The CDR3 nucleotides are TGCAGTGCGGCGAAACCCACAGATACGCAGTATTTT.

This clonotype was observed a few times. The chain links TRBV27 to TRBJ1-1; D not resolved. Germline values: CDR1 MNHEY, CDR2 SMNVEV (reference sequence). The CDR3 sequence is 16 residues long. V was trimmed by 1 base and J by 0 bases, leaving 12 bases between them. The CDR3 DNA reads as TGTGCCAGCAGTTTATTCCCGGGTTCTATGAACACTGAAGCTTTCTTT. This encodes CASSLFPGSMNTEAFF.

The table lists this clonotype with a few counts. The V call is TRBV7-2, the J call TRBJ2-4; 12 positions match TRBD1. There are 14 residues in the CDR3. V shed 5 bases, J shed 9 bases, and the junction held 5 bases outside the gene matches. CDR1 is SGHTA, CDR2 FQGNSA, per germline. The CDR3: CASSEGQGAIIQYF. For the CDR3, the DNA is TGTGCCAGCAGCGAGGGACAGGGGGCCATCATTCAGTACTTC.

This clonotype occurred a few times. The rearrangement joins TRBV7-2 to TRBJ2-1; maybe TRBD2 (7 bases). The CDR3 totals 15 residues. V shed 8 bases and J shed 3 bases, with 17 bases lying between them. The germline V gene encodes CDR1 SGHTA and CDR2 FQGNSA. CDR3 in amino acids: CASEGGGVFYNEQFF. Written as DNA, the CDR3 is TGTGCCAGCGAAGGGGGGGGCGTTTTCTACAATGAGCAGTTCTTC.

The chain links TRBV6-5 to TRBJ2-3; the match to TRBD2 covers 9 bases. The CDR3 has 17 amino acids. V lost 0 bases and J lost 11; bases outside the gene matches: 15. Per the germline V gene, CDR1 is MNHEY and CDR2 is SVGAGI. CDR3 protein: CASSYSTVGSGSSGQYF. The CDR3 coding sequence is TGTGCCAGCAGTTACTCGACGGTCGGTAGCGGGAGCTCTGGGCAGTATTTT.

This clonotype was recorded a few times. This chain uses TRBV7-9 with TRBJ1-6; the D gene is possibly TRBD1 (6 bases). The CDR3 extends over 14 amino acids. Germline V gives CDR1 SEHNR, CDR2 FQNEAQ (reference sequence). V was pared by 0 bases and J by 10 bases, with 10 bases between. CDR3 DNA sequence: TGTGCCAGCAGCTTAGCGGGGGGCACATCACCCCTCCACTTT. The encoded protein is CASSLAGGTSPLHF.

This clonotype was recorded many times. V and J are TRBV11-2 and TRBJ2-7, with TRBD2 identical over 13 bases. The CDR3 covers 20 residues. With 2 bases clipped from V and 6 bases from J, the junction kept 19 bases outside the gene matches. Per germline, CDR1 SGHAT and CDR2 FQNNGV. The CDR3 here is CASSLKGLAGSESAGIEQYF. DNA of the CDR3: TGTGCCAGCAGCTTAAAGGGACTAGCGGGATCCGAGAGCGCCGGAATCGAGCAGTACTTC.

This clonotype showed up just a few times. V gene TRBV4-2 combines with J gene TRBJ2-4; D gene unclear. The germline V gene encodes CDR1 LGHNA and CDR2 YNFKEQ. The CDR3 length is 15 residues. The V end was cut by 0 bases, the J end by 0 bases, with 6 bases between. The CDR3 loop reads CASSQDGIAKNIQYF. DNA for the CDR3: TGTGCCAGCAGCCAAGATGGTATAGCCAAAAACATTCAGTACTTC.

As regards this clonotype: The conserved phenylalanine or tryptophan is not found at the CDR3 terminus, so this likely reflects a read error. CDR3: CASSYSSRHEQYI. As DNA, the CDR3 is TGTGCCAGCAGTTACTCCTCGAGGCACGAGCAGTACATC. This chain links TRBV6-5 with TRBJ2-7; D unclear. Germline V lookup: CDR1 MNHEY, CDR2 SVGAGI. With 0 bases removed from V and 5 bases from J, the gap between germline ends came to 8 bases. The CDR3 contains 13 residues.

This clonotype has only a few counts. The chain carries TRBV2 and TRBJ2-3; possible D gene TRBD2, 6 bases. Germline-derived CDR1 and CDR2 are SNHLY and FYNNEI. The CDR3 spans 13 residues. Trimming left V 2 bases short and J 6 bases short, with 9 bases between. CDR3 in DNA: TGTGCCAGCAGTGAACCTAGCGCGGATACGCAGTATTTT. This codes for CASSEPSADTQYF.

The V and J genes are TRBV7-6 and TRBJ2-1; D is perhaps TRBD1 or TRBD2 (6 bases each). This CDR3 spans 11 amino acids. The germline gives CDR1 SGHVS, CDR2 FNYEAQ. V lost 3 bases and J lost 12, with 9 bases in between. This CDR3 is CASSLGGGQFF. CDR3 nucleotides: TGTGCCAGCAGCTTGGGGGGCGGGCAGTTCTTC. Together with reference TRBV7-6 and TRBJ2-1, the CDR3 gives the full variable domain: GAGVSQSPRYKVTKRGQDVALRCDPISGHVSLYWYRQALGQGPEFLTYFNYEAQQDKSGLPNDRFSAERPEGSISTLTIQRTEQRDSAMYRCASSLGGGQFFGPGTRLTVL.

The V call is TRBV5-1, the J call TRBJ2-2, with no clear D. This CDR3 is 16 amino acids long. Germline V gene lookup returns CDR1 SGHRS and CDR2 YFSETQ. V was clipped by 0 bases and J by 2 bases, with 11 bases between them. The CDR3 DNA reads TGCGCCAGCAGCTTGGTTTCGGCGTCTAACACCGGGGAGCTGTTTTTT. This gives the protein CASSLVSASNTGELFF. The complete variable domain, with remaining parts taken from reference TRBV5-1 and TRBJ2-2, reads KAGVTQTPRYLIKTRGQQVTLSCSPISGHRSVSWYQQTPGQGLQFLFEYFSETQRNKGNFPGRFSGRQFSNSRSEMNVSTLELGDSALYLCASSLVSASNTGELFFGEGSRLTVL.

V usage is TRBV5-1 and J usage is TRBJ2-1, with 8 positions matching TRBD2. Unmatched junction bases numbered 6, after V lost 0 bases and J lost 4 bases. This CDR3 comprises 16 residues. The germline gives CDR1 SGHRS, CDR2 YFSETQ. CDR3 amino acids: CASSLDGSGEYNEQFF. In DNA, the CDR3 is TGCGCCAGCAGCTTGGATGGTAGCGGGGAATACAATGAGCAGTTCTTC.

This clonotype was detected only a few times. The J gene is TRBJ1-4, the V gene TRBV7-9; a weak D match, TRBD1 (6 bases). This CDR3 comprises 15 residues. Trimming stripped 2 bases from V and 5 bases from J, with 12 bases between. The V gene's germline CDR1 is SEHNR and CDR2 FQNEAQ (reference sequence). DNA for the CDR3: TGTGCCAGCAGCTTAATAGGACAGCTAAATGAAAAACTGTTTTTT. Translating it yields CASSLIGQLNEKLFF.

This clonotype has just a few counts. The chain employs TRBV5-1 and TRBJ2-7, with 11 positions matching TRBD2. Germline V gene data show CDR1 as SGHRS and CDR2 as YFSETQ. V was clipped by 0 bases and J by 6 bases; unmatched bases: 8. This CDR3 has 16 amino acids. The CDR3 DNA is TGCGCCAGCAGCTTGGTGGGCCTAGCGGGGGGATTCGAGCAGTACTTC. Protein: CASSLVGLAGGFEQYF.

This chain joins TRBV11-1 and TRBJ2-7; 11 positions agree with TRBD2. Per the germline V gene, CDR1 is SGHAT and CDR2 is FQDESV (reference sequence). V was pared by 1 base and J by 4 bases, with 12 bases of the junction left unmatched. This CDR3 has 18 amino acids. CDR3 bases: TGTGCCAGCAGCTTAGAGGCCCCTGGGGGGACTAGCGGATACGAGCAGTACTTC. This gives the protein CASSLEAPGGTSGYEQYF.

The chain recombines TRBV6-2 or TRBV6-3 with TRBJ2-1; 7 positions match TRBD2. The V gene end was trimmed by 8 bases and the J gene end by 0 bases; junction bases not matched to a gene: 1. Germline-derived CDR1 and CDR2 are MNHEY and SVGEGT. The CDR3 length is 13 residues. The CDR3 bases are TGTGCCAGCGGGAGGGCCTCCTACAATGAGCAGTTCTTC. Residues: CASGRASYNEQFF.

This clonotype was seen many times. The chain recombines TRBV3-1 with TRBJ1-4; 9 bases are shared with TRBD1. Trimming took 0 bases from V and 7 from J; bases not matched to a gene: 3. The CDR3 runs 15 residues. CDR1 is LGHDT, CDR2 YNNKEL, per germline (reference sequence). CDR3 in DNA: TGTGCCAGCAGCCAAGAAGGGACAGGGAGTGAAAAACTGTTTTTT. Translation: CASSQEGTGSEKLFF.

The chain is built from TRBV7-2 and TRBJ2-1; D is undetermined. There are 17 residues in the CDR3. Germline CDR1 is SGHTA and CDR2 is FQGNSA. V lost 5 bases and J 9 bases, leaving 26 bases between the germline ends. The CDR3 sequence is CASSLSPLKSLGSEQFF. In DNA, the CDR3 is TGTGCCAGCAGCCTTTCACCCCTAAAGTCATTGGGAAGTGAGCAGTTCTTC.

For this clonotype: Being one base from a much bigger clone, this may be a read error. The CDR3 DNA reads TGTGCAGGGGGACATGGGATAGAAGGCGAGCAGTACTTC. Translation gives CAGGHGIEGEQYF. The rearrangement links TRBV7-2 to TRBJ2-7; D is perhaps TRBD1 (6 bases). The CDR3 consists of 13 residues. Germline V gives CDR1 SGHTA, CDR2 FQGNSA.

This clonotype showed up many times. This sequence joins TRBV11-2 and TRBJ2-5; TRBD2 agrees at 7 bases. Looked up from germline, CDR1 is SGHAT and CDR2 is FQNNGV. The CDR3 has 15 residues. After removal of 2 bases from V and 1 base from J, the junction contained 4 bases not matched to a gene. The CDR3 region is CASSLNGGTQETQYF. Here the CDR3 DNA reads TGTGCCAGCAGCTTAAACGGGGGGACCCAAGAGACCCAGTACTTC.

This clonotype came up a few times. The CDR3, as DNA: TGCGCCAGCAGCCAAAGTATCCCTAGCGTCTCCACCGGGGAGCTGTTTTTT. Translation gives CASSQSIPSVSTGELFF. The V call is TRBV4-3, the J call TRBJ2-2; D perhaps matches TRBD2 (6 bases). CDR3 length: 17 amino acids. V was shortened by 2 bases and J by 4 bases, with 17 bases between the two germline ends. The germline V gene encodes CDR1 LGHNA and CDR2 YSLEER.